A single sample is the source of the 21 T cell receptor beta chains below, sequenced in a study of CD8+ T cells in alopecia areata. Reverse transcribed after extraction, RNA yielded cDNA as the sequencing template. Repertoires were generated with immunoSEQ multiplex PCR, while TCRdb's copy carries only in-frame clones and drops some. The sample comprises about 220,000 clones, more than 45% of which are singletons, and 1.6% rests with the top ten. The treatment denotes: oral pan-JAK inhibitor, 5-10 mg twice daily. Here the sequenced sample was CD4+ T cells sorted from blood, taken at week 4, from a patient treated with tofacitinib. The receptors were sampled from a human donor with alopecia areata.

This chain joins TRBV30 and TRBJ1-5; D unclear. Germline V gives CDR1 GTSNPN, CDR2 SVGIG (reference sequence). CDR3 length: 14 amino acids. Trimming removed 3 bases at V and 5 bases at J, with 14 bases between. Written as DNA, the CDR3 is TGTGCCTGGAGCGCCCACGTAAGGGATCAGCCCCAGCATTTT. It codes for CAWSAHVRDQPQHF. Together with reference TRBV30 and TRBJ1-5, the CDR3 gives the full variable domain: SQTIHQWPATLVQPVGSPLSLECTVEGTSNPNLYWYRQAAGRGLQLLFYSVGIGQISSEVPQNLSASRPQDRQFILSSKKLLLSDSGFYLCAWSAHVRDQPQHFGDGTRLSIL.

This clone was observed a handful of times. The chain combines TRBV7-6 with TRBJ1-1; D gene uncertain. The CDR3 runs to 13 residues. The V gene's germline CDR1 is SGHVS and CDR2 FNYEAQ. Between the trimmed V and J ends, which lost 1 base and 1 base, there was a span of 4 bases. The CDR3: CASSLGRNTEAFF. CDR3 sequence (DNA): TGTGCCAGCAGCTTAGGAAGGAACACTGAAGCTTTCTTT.

This rearrangement joins TRBV7-3 to TRBJ2-5; 9 bases match TRBD1. CDR3 length equals 14 residues. Germline V lookup: CDR1 SGHTA, CDR2 FQGTGA. J gave up 3 bases and V 5 bases, and 4 bases lay outside the gene matches. The DNA for the CDR3 is TGTGCCAGCAGCGTCACAGGGGGCGAAGAGACCCAGTACTTC. It codes for CASSVTGGEETQYF.

The CDR3 DNA reads TGTGCCAGCTCACCCAGGGGTGGTGATGAAAAACTGTTTTTT. Amino acids: CASSPRGGDEKLFF. The V call is TRBV18, the J call TRBJ1-4, with D possibly being TRBD1 (6 bases). Per the germline V gene, CDR1 is KGHSH and CDR2 is LQKENI. This CDR3 has 14 residues. Trimming took off 3 bases at V and 6 bases at J, with 11 bases between the two ends.

This clone was recorded a few times. The V call is TRBV7-9, the J call TRBJ1-2; no definite D call. Germline CDR1 reads SEHNR; CDR2 reads FQNEAQ (reference sequence). V dropped 6 bases and J dropped 0 bases, with 11 bases sitting between them. The CDR3 spans 14 residues. This chain's CDR3 is CASSLQRTNYGYTF. CDR3 sequence (DNA): TGTGCCAGCAGTCTTCAAAGGACTAACTATGGCTACACCTTC.

In DNA, the CDR3 is TGCAGCGTGTTAACAGGGGTGGCGAACACTGAAGCTTTCTTT. The encoded protein is CSVLTGVANTEAFF. The chain combines TRBV29-1 with TRBJ1-1, with TRBD1 matching over 7 bases. Germline-derived CDR1 and CDR2 are SQVTM and ANQGSEA. The CDR3 consists of 14 residues. J gave up 1 base and V 6 bases, and 8 bases lay outside the gene matches. Combining the CDR3 with reference TRBV29-1 and TRBJ1-1 gives the whole variable domain SAVISQKPSRDICQRGTSLTIQCQVDSQVTMMFWYRQQPGQSLTLIATANQGSEATYESGFVIDKFPISRPNLTFSTLTVSNMSPEDSSIYLCSVLTGVANTEAFFGQGTRLTVV.

This clone has just a few counts. The chain combines TRBV9 with TRBJ2-1; TRBD1 agrees at 7 bases. Per the germline V gene, CDR1 is SGDLS and CDR2 is YYNGEE. The CDR3 has 12 amino acids. The J segment lost 8 bases and the V segment lost 1 base, leaving 0 bases of the junction unmatched. CDR3 amino acids: CASSVTGDEQFF. The CDR3 DNA reads as TGTGCCAGCAGCGTAACAGGGGATGAGCAGTTCTTC.

The CDR3 sequence is CASRSRTSGVGEQFF. The CDR3 DNA is TGTGCCAGCAGATCCAGGACTAGCGGGGTTGGTGAGCAGTTCTTC. The V gene is TRBV27, the J gene TRBJ2-1; TRBD2 agrees at 12 bases. J gave up 9 bases and V 6 bases, and 9 bases lay outside the gene matches. There are 15 residues in the CDR3. CDR1 is MNHEY, CDR2 SMNVEV, per germline (reference sequence).

The CDR3 bases are TGTGCCAGCAGGCAGGGGTTATACTATGGCTACACCTTC. It encodes CASRQGLYYGYTF. The chain is built from TRBV6-5 and TRBJ1-2, with D maybe TRBD1 (6 bases). The CDR3 consists of 13 residues. Trimming cost V 6 bases and J 3 bases, with 11 bases left between them. CDR1 and CDR2 from the germline V gene are MNHEY and SVGAGI.

This clone was detected only once. Other DNA sequences within the sample encode an identical CDR3. The CDR3 reads CSARDSNYGYTF. CDR3 DNA sequence: TGCAGCGCCAGGGACAGTAACTATGGCTACACCTTC. The chain recombines TRBV29-1 with TRBJ1-2, with 7 bases that match TRBD1. This CDR3 is built from 12 residues. V shed 7 bases, J shed 1 base, and the junction held 3 bases outside the gene matches. The germline V gene encodes CDR1 SQVTM and CDR2 ANQGSEA.

This clone was observed at least ten times. V usage is TRBV7-2 and J usage is TRBJ2-7, with a possible D match to TRBD1 (6 bases). Germline V gene data show CDR1 as SGHTA and CDR2 as FQGNSA. The CDR3 length is 13 residues. V was shortened by 0 bases and J by 4 bases, with 7 bases between the two germline ends. CDR3 DNA sequence: TGTGCCAGCAGCTTAGCGGGACAATACGAGCAGTACTTC. Its protein is CASSLAGQYEQYF.

The rearrangement joins TRBV30 to TRBJ1-2; TRBD1 aligns across 9 bases. V lost 3 bases, J lost 1 base, and 3 bases stayed unmatched. Germline V gene lookup returns CDR1 GTSNPN and CDR2 SVGIG (reference sequence). The CDR3 has 14 amino acids. CDR3 coding DNA: TGTGCCTGGAGCAGGGACAGGGATAACTATGGCTACACCTTC. Its translation: CAWSRDRDNYGYTF.

This sequence joins TRBV23-1 and TRBJ2-4; no clear D. TRBV23-1 is treated as an ORF (open reading frame) with a function not yet certain. The germline V and J ends were trimmed by 6 bases and 1 base, with 7 bases remaining between them. The CDR3 totals 13 residues. The CDR3 is CASSPSAKNIQYF. DNA of the CDR3: TGCGCCAGCAGCCCTTCTGCCAAAAACATTCAGTACTTC.

This chain links TRBV10-3 with TRBJ2-1; 8 bases map to TRBD1. The CDR3 contains 13 residues. Germline V gene sequence: CDR1 ENHRY, CDR2 SYGVKD. The V segment lost 9 bases and the J segment 2 bases; nucleotides outside the gene matches: 3. CDR3 nucleotide sequence: TGTGCCATAACAGGGGGGACCTACAATGAGCAGTTCTTC. This translates into CAITGGTYNEQFF.

The gene calls are TRBV5-1 and TRBJ2-1; 8 bases align to TRBD1. V lost 7 bases to trimming and J lost 7 bases; unmatched junction nucleotides: 4. The CDR3 has 12 residues. Per the germline V gene, CDR1 is SGHRS and CDR2 is YFSETQ. CDR3 sequence reads: CASSQGANEQFF. In DNA form, the CDR3 reads TGCGCCAGCTCTCAGGGGGCGAATGAGCAGTTCTTC.

DNA of the CDR3: TGTGCCAGCAGCCCCGGTACGGGGGGGAACACTGAAGCTTTCTTT. It yields the protein CASSPGTGGNTEAFF. V is TRBV7-9 and J is TRBJ1-1, with D perhaps TRBD1 (5 bases). With 5 bases removed from V and 1 base from J, the gap between germline ends came to 14 bases. CDR3 size: 15 residues. CDR1 is SEHNR, CDR2 FQNEAQ, per germline (reference sequence).

This chain joins TRBV30 and TRBJ2-4; D may match TRBD1 or TRBD2 (5 bases each). Trimming shortened V by 1 base and J by 6 bases, and 13 bases separated the two germline ends. Per the germline V gene, CDR1 is GTSNPN and CDR2 is SVGIG (reference sequence). The CDR3 length is 14 residues. The CDR3 reads CAWSAGAERNIQYF. The CDR3 DNA reads as TGTGCCTGGAGTGCCGGGGCCGAACGAAACATTCAGTACTTC.

The chain is built from TRBV6-1 and TRBJ1-6; D perhaps matches TRBD1 (6 bases). Germline CDR1 MNHNS, CDR2 SASEGT. The CDR3 runs 13 residues. Trimming took off 1 base at V and 14 bases at J, with 12 bases between the two ends. The CDR3 spells CASSEDREGSLHF. In DNA, the CDR3 is TGTGCCAGCAGTGAAGACAGGGAGGGATCCCTCCACTTT.

There are a few counts of this clone. V is TRBV14 and J is TRBJ2-1; D is undetermined. Trimming shortened V by 2 bases and J by 12 bases, and 11 bases separated the two germline ends. The CDR3 runs 12 residues. Germline-derived CDR1 and CDR2 are SGHDN and FVKESK. The CDR3 nucleotides read TGTGCCAGCAGCCAAAAAACGGACCCGCAGTTCTTC. It is translated as CASSQKTDPQFF.

This clone was detected a few times. The chain has TRBV5-6 and TRBJ1-1; a weak D match, TRBD1 (5 bases). The CDR3 covers 14 residues. Germline lookup yields CDR1 SGHDT and CDR2 YYEEEE. The V and J ends lost 0 bases and 1 base respectively, with 7 bases between them. The CDR3 nucleotides are TGTGCCAGCAGCTTGGTGGACACGAACACTGAAGCTTTCTTT. Protein sequence: CASSLVDTNTEAFF.

The chain uses TRBV19 and TRBJ1-5; D gene ambiguous. The CDR3 totals 15 residues. Trimming removed 10 bases from V and 1 base from J, with 17 bases in between. Germline CDR1 reads LNHDA; CDR2 reads SQIVND (reference sequence). The chain's CDR3 is CATEGGVGSNQPQHF. CDR3 coding DNA: TGTGCCACCGAAGGCGGAGTCGGGAGCAATCAGCCCCAGCATTTT.